These T cell receptor beta chains were read from a single sample in a study of T-cell memory formation after mild COVID-19. A single record per CDR3 protein comes from TCRdb applying MiXCR to the 5' RACE reads. The sample includes fewer than 250,000 distinct CDR3 sequences, 27% seen only once; the top ten take about 10%. The sample was PBMCs or a T cell subset sorted from them (not recorded which). These receptors all come from an adult woman who had mild COVID-19 (a few samples of this study predate the infection). Cell type and time point are not known. The CDR3 runs from the conserved cysteine through the conserved F or W. A D gene is named only where the DNA matches it firmly. Clone size is shown for a subset of rows, as once, few, many or a class of expanded clone.

len	j_gene	v_gene	d_gene	abundance	CDR3nt	CDR3aa
14	TRBJ1-2	TRBV12-3/TRBV12-4	-	-	TGTGCCAGCACCCTAGGGGGAGTCGACTATGGCTACACCTTC	CASTLGGVDYGYTF
15	TRBJ1-1	TRBV24-1	-	-	TGTGCCACCAGTGATTCCGGGTTTCAGATTACTGAAGCTTTCTTT	CATSDSGFQITEAFF
15	TRBJ2-1	TRBV7-3	-	few	TGTGCCAGCAGCCTAATGATGGGCGGGCGGCATGAGCAGTTCTTC	CASSLMMGGRHEQFF
14	TRBJ2-5	TRBV5-1	-	-	TGCGCCAGCAGCTTGGGACAGACTCAAGAGACCCAGTACTTC	CASSLGQTQETQYF
15	TRBJ2-1	TRBV12-3/TRBV12-4	TRBD1	-	TGTGCCAGCAGTTCCGACAGGGGCGGCTACAATGAGCAGTTCTTC	CASSSDRGGYNEQFF
14	TRBJ2-1	TRBV7-9	-	few	TGTGCCAGCAGCTTCAGGGCAGGGGACTATGAGCAGTTCTTC	CASSFRAGDYEQFF
15	TRBJ2-7	TRBV18	-	-	TGTGCCAGCTCACCGGGGACCCCGGGGTTGACTGAGCAGTACTTC	CASSPGTPGLTEQYF
16	TRBJ1-2	TRBV3-1	-	few	TGTGCCAGCAGCCAAGGTCCTCCAGGCTACAACTATGGCTACACCTTC	CASSQGPPGYNYGYTF
16	TRBJ1-5	TRBV20-1	-	few	TGCAGTGCTAGGGCTGGAGGGGGGATGGGCAATCAGCCCCAGCATTTT	CSARAGGGMGNQPQHF
15	TRBJ1-1	TRBV4-2	-	-	TGTGCCAGCAGCCTCCTAGACGGTCCGAACACTGAAGCTTTCTTT	CASSLLDGPNTEAFF
14	TRBJ1-6	TRBV6-5	-	few	TGTGCCAGCAGTGACGGGTTACCGAATTCACCCCTCCACTTT	CASSDGLPNSPLHF
14	TRBJ2-1	TRBV9	-	few	TGTGCCAGCAGCGTCGCTGCGGGAAACAATGAGCAGTTCTTC	CASSVAAGNNEQFF
15	TRBJ1-5	TRBV12-3/TRBV12-4	-	-	TGTGCCAGCGGGGAAGGGGTGGTGGGTAATCAGCCCCAGCATTTT	CASGEGVVGNQPQHF
14	TRBJ2-2	TRBV3-1	-	few	TGTGCCAGCAGCCGGAAACAGAACACCGGGGAGCTGTTTTTT	CASSRKQNTGELFF
15	TRBJ2-3	TRBV2	-	-	TGTGCCAGCAGCGTAAAAGCAGGGAGAACAGATACGCAGTATTTT	CASSVKAGRTDTQYF
14	TRBJ1-2	TRBV19	-	few	TGTGCCAGTAGTATAGGGGACCGATTGTATGGCTACACCTTC	CASSIGDRLYGYTF
13	TRBJ2-1	TRBV7-9	-	-	TGTGCCAGCAGCTTACCCCAGGGGTGGGAGCAGTTCTTC	CASSLPQGWEQFF
15	TRBJ2-7	TRBV5-1	-	-	TGCGCCAGCAGGTCAGTTACACGTGGCTCCTACGAGCAGTACTTC	CASRSVTRGSYEQYF
12	TRBJ1-2	TRBV7-8	-	-	TGTGCCAGCAGCGTTAGCCAGGAGGGCTACACCTTC	CASSVSQEGYTF
13	TRBJ2-3	TRBV11-2	-	few	TGTGCCAGCAGCTTTACCGGGGTCAATACGCAGTATTTT	CASSFTGVNTQYF
14	TRBJ2-7	TRBV4-2	-	-	TGTGCCAGCAGCCAAGAGGGCAGAGTCTACGAGCAGTACTTC	CASSQEGRVYEQYF
13	TRBJ2-5	TRBV2	-	-	TGTGCCAGCAACAGGGACGGTCAAGAGACCCAGTACTTC	CASNRDGQETQYF
14	TRBJ1-5	TRBV6-1	-	-	TGTGCCAGCAGTGAGACGATTGCCTTGTCGCCCCAGCATTTT	CASSETIALSPQHF
17	TRBJ2-2	TRBV12-3/TRBV12-4	TRBD1	few	TGTGCCAGCAGTTTCCCTCCGGGACAGGTGGGAACCGGGGAGCTGTTTTTT	CASSFPPGQVGTGELFF
15	TRBJ2-5	TRBV20-1	TRBD2	-	TGCAGTGCTGGGCTAGCGGGGGAGGGCCAAGAGACCCAGTACTTC	CSAGLAGEGQETQYF
15	TRBJ2-7	TRBV12-3/TRBV12-4	TRBD1	-	TGTGCCAGCAGATGGGGACAGGGGGCTCAGTACGAGCAGTACTTC	CASRWGQGAQYEQYF
17	TRBJ1-6	TRBV7-9	-	-	TGTGCCAGCAGTTTAAGTTCCTTGTTGACGGCGGAACAACCCCTCCACTTT	CASSLSSLLTAEQPLHF
16	TRBJ2-3	TRBV6-5	TRBD2	-	TGTGCCAGCAGTTCCGGACTAGCGGGGGCTGGAGATACGCAGTATTTT	CASSSGLAGAGDTQYF